Each of the 14 T cell receptor beta chains below was sequenced from the same sample in a study of T-cell reconstitution after alpha-beta-depleted transplantation in children. Unique molecular identifiers were built into the TCRbeta library. TCRdb redid the calling of the PCR reads with MiXCR, one entry per CDR3 protein. This sample has 350,000 to 500,000 distinct CDR3 sequences, with over 40% found just once. Sequences were derived from PBMCs, sampled before TCRalphabeta/CD19-depleted stem cell transplant. These receptors all stem from a girl aged 2-10 years with aplastic anemia, due to receive a stem cell transplant.

The genes are TRBV11-2 and TRBJ2-1; tentatively, D is TRBD1 (7 bases). V dropped 2 bases and J dropped 4 bases, with 21 bases sitting between them. The CDR3 has 18 residues. The germline gives CDR1 SGHAT, CDR2 FQNNGV. CDR3 protein: CASSLWRADRLGYNEQFF. The CDR3 DNA follows: TGTGCCAGCAGCTTATGGAGGGCGGACAGGTTAGGATACAATGAGCAGTTCTTC.

This chain connects TRBV20-1 to TRBJ1-4, with a possible D match to TRBD1 (5 bases). Germline loops: CDR1 DFQATT, CDR2 SNEGSKA (reference sequence). The length of the CDR3 is 15 residues. With 1 base removed from V and 3 bases from J, the gap between germline ends came to 12 bases. The CDR3 reads CSARGGAEANEKLFF. For the CDR3, the DNA is TGCAGTGCTAGAGGAGGGGCAGAGGCTAATGAAAAACTGTTTTTT.

This chain connects TRBV12-3 or TRBV12-4 to TRBJ2-3, with TRBD2 as a possible D gene (6 bases). The CDR3 is 15 residues long. Trimming cost V 6 bases and J 1 base, with 14 bases left between them. In DNA, the CDR3 is TGTGCCAGCAGACCCACTAGCTTTGGCACAGATACGCAGTATTTT. Residues: CASRPTSFGTDTQYF.

The CDR3 protein is CASSLASTNEQFF. CDR3 in DNA: TGCGCCAGCAGCTTGGCCTCGACCAATGAGCAGTTCTTC. The rearrangement uses TRBV5-1 and TRBJ2-1; D not certain. V was cut by 0 bases and J by 6 bases, with 7 bases left in between. Germline values: CDR1 SGHRS, CDR2 YFSETQ. This CDR3 is 13 amino acids long.

This clonotype has at least ten counts. The chain links TRBV20-1 to TRBJ2-3; TRBD2 agrees at 8 bases. V gave up 5 bases and J gave up 0 bases; unmatched junction bases: 7. The CDR3 consists of 15 residues. Per the germline V gene, CDR1 is DFQATT and CDR2 is SNEGSKA (reference sequence). The CDR3 protein is CSAAHTSGSTDTQYF. DNA of the CDR3: TGCAGTGCTGCACATACTAGCGGTAGCACAGATACGCAGTATTTT.

The chain recombines TRBV28 with TRBJ2-1; D gene unclear. V shed 5 bases and J shed 7 bases, with 15 bases lying between them. Germline V gene sequence: CDR1 MDHEN, CDR2 SYDVKM. CDR3 length equals 14 residues. The CDR3 protein is CASSVLLTVNEQFF. In DNA form, the CDR3 reads TGTGCCAGCAGTGTATTGCTCACAGTGAATGAGCAGTTCTTC.

This clonotype has at least ten counts. The chain is built from TRBV5-1 and TRBJ2-1; D might be TRBD2 (7 bases). CDR3 size: 16 residues. V was clipped by 4 bases and J by 6 bases, with 20 bases between them. CDR1 is SGHRS, CDR2 YFSETQ, per germline. The CDR3 sequence: CASSPQGREFPNEQFF. DNA for the CDR3: TGCGCCAGCAGCCCCCAGGGGCGGGAGTTCCCCAATGAGCAGTTCTTC.

V is TRBV19 and J is TRBJ2-7, with TRBD1 matching over 9 bases. The CDR3 extends over 15 amino acids. J was trimmed by 4 bases and V by 6 bases; bases with no gene match: 10. CDR1 and CDR2 from the germline V gene are LNHDA and SQIVND (reference sequence). The CDR3 DNA reads TGTGCCAGTAGCCCGGGGACAGGGCCCAGTTACGAGCAGTACTTC. The encoded protein is CASSPGTGPSYEQYF. Together with reference TRBV19 and TRBJ2-7, the CDR3 gives the full variable domain: DGGITQSPKYLFRKEGQNVTLSCEQNLNHDAMYWYRQDPGQGLRLIYYSQIVNDFQKGDIAEGYSVSREKKESFPLTVTSAQKNPTAFYLCASSPGTGPSYEQYFGPGTRLTVT.

This clonotype has only a few counts. This rearrangement joins TRBV2 to TRBJ2-7; 8 positions agree with TRBD1. V lost 6 bases, J lost 2 bases, and 9 bases stayed unmatched. This CDR3 is 15 amino acids long. Germline V lookup: CDR1 SNHLY, CDR2 FYNNEI. This chain's CDR3 is CASRQTGGTAYEQYF. CDR3 coding DNA: TGTGCCAGCAGGCAAACAGGGGGAACCGCCTACGAGCAGTACTTC.

V gene TRBV6-1 combines with J gene TRBJ2-1, with D possibly matching TRBD2 (5 bases). V was clipped by 1 base and J by 6 bases, with 13 bases between them. CDR1 MNHNS and CDR2 SASEGT come from the germline V gene. The CDR3 has 15 residues. The CDR3 region has the DNA TGTGCCAGCAGTGAAGAAGGAGACTACCGCAATGAGCAGTTCTTC. Its protein is CASSEEGDYRNEQFF.

This clonotype was detected only a few times. The chain recombines TRBV20-1 with TRBJ2-3; 11 bases agree with TRBD2. The V gene's germline CDR1 is DFQATT and CDR2 SNEGSKA (reference sequence). Germline trimming cut 6 bases from V and 1 base from J; bases unmatched to any gene: 6. The CDR3 sequence is 15 residues long. The CDR3 DNA reads as TGCAGTGCCCCGAGACTAGCGGGGCGCACAGATACGCAGTATTTT. This encodes CSAPRLAGRTDTQYF.

The rearrangement joins TRBV4-1 to TRBJ2-2; D not certain. Trimming cost V 4 bases and J 1 base, with 10 bases left between them. Germline CDR1 and CDR2: MGHRA and YSYEKL. The CDR3 extends over 15 amino acids. The CDR3 protein is CASSLSSQNTGELFF. CDR3 DNA: TGCGCCAGCAGCCTATCTTCACAGAACACCGGGGAGCTGTTTTTT.

This clonotype was detected a few times. V and J are TRBV9 and TRBJ1-1, with 7 bases matching TRBD1. The CDR3 extends over 14 amino acids. Germline values: CDR1 SGDLS, CDR2 YYNGEE. Germline trimming cut 0 bases from V and 1 base from J; bases unmatched to any gene: 0. This CDR3 is CASSVGQGNTEAFF. The CDR3 nucleotides read TGTGCCAGCAGCGTAGGACAGGGGAACACTGAAGCTTTCTTT.

This clonotype was counted ten times or more. The rearrangement uses TRBV9 and TRBJ2-7; 8 nucleotides match TRBD2. V gave up 0 bases and J gave up 5 bases; unmatched junction bases: 10. The V gene's germline CDR1 is SGDLS and CDR2 YYNGEE. CDR3 length: 16 residues. CDR3: CASSVVVQAGVDEQYF. DNA for the CDR3: TGTGCCAGCAGCGTAGTGGTACAAGCGGGAGTCGACGAGCAGTACTTC.